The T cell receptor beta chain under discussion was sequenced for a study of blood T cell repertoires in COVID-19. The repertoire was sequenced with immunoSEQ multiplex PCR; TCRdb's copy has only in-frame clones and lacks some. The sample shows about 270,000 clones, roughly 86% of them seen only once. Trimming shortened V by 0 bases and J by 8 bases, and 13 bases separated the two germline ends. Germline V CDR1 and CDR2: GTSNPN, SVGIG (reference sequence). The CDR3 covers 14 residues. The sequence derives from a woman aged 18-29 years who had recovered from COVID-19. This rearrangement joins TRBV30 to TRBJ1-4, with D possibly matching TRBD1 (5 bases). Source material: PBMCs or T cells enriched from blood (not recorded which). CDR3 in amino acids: CAWSVAGIREKLFF. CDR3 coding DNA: TGTGCCTGGAGTGTAGCAGGGATAAGAGAAAAACTGTTTTTT.